The rows below give T cell receptor beta chains drawn from one sample of a study of blood T cells in healthy people across ages. TCRdb re-called the 5' RACE reads through MiXCR, storing one row per CDR3 protein. The data show around 620,000 distinct CDR3 sequences, 25% to 30% seen once. Sequencing used blood. The receptors originated from a woman in her seventies in good health. Both conserved end residues are part of each CDR3. D genes are given only for firm matches. A clone size is listed for some rows: how often the clone was seen (once, few, many), or a class if it is expanded.

TGCGCCAGCAGCCAAGATTATGGGATCTATGGCTACACCTTC	CASSQDYGIYGYTF	TRBJ1-2	TRBV4-3	-	-
TGCGCCAGCAGCCTGGTCCACGACCACGAGCAGTACTTC	CASSLVHDHEQYF	TRBJ2-7	TRBV5-1	few	-
TGCAGTGCTAGCTCTATGTACACTGAAGCTTTCTTT	CSASSMYTEAFF	TRBJ1-1	TRBV20-1	-	-
TGCAGTGCTAGGGCAGGTTGGGTTGATGAGCAGTTCTTC	CSARAGWVDEQFF	TRBJ2-1	TRBV20-1	-	-
TGTGCCAGCAGGTTGGCCTTGGACAATGAGCAGTTCTTC	CASRLALDNEQFF	TRBJ2-1	TRBV6-5	-	-
TGTGCCAGCTGCAGGCCCCCCGTTGGGACCGGGGAGCTGTTTTTT	CASCRPPVGTGELFF	TRBJ2-2	TRBV6-1	-	-
TGTGCCAGCGCACGTTCGGAGACCCAGTACTTC	CASARSETQYF	TRBJ2-5	TRBV7-2	once	-
TGTGCCAGCAGCTTAACAGAGGGGACAGGGGCTGGCTACACCTTC	CASSLTEGTGAGYTF	TRBJ1-2	TRBV7-9	-	TRBD1
TGTGCCAGCAGCAAGGACAGGTCGGAGACCCAGTACTTC	CASSKDRSETQYF	TRBJ2-5	TRBV7-7	-	TRBD1
TGTGCCAGCAGCTTGGAGACCCAGCACTTC	CASSLETQHF	TRBJ2-5	TRBV7-2	few	-
TGTGCCAGCAGCCGTACAGGGTACGATGAGCAGTTCTTC	CASSRTGYDEQFF	TRBJ2-1	TRBV7-7	few	-
TGCAGTGCTACGGTTCCGGGACAGGGGGCTGGAAACACCATATATTTT	CSATVPGQGAGNTIYF	TRBJ1-3	TRBV20-1	few	TRBD1
TGCGCCAGCAGCCAAGATCCAGGGGTCGACAATACGCAGTATTTT	CASSQDPGVDNTQYF	TRBJ2-3	TRBV4-3	-	-
TGCGCCAGCAGCTTCAGAGGTTCCTCTGGGATAGGCGAGCAGTACTTC	CASSFRGSSGIGEQYF	TRBJ2-7	TRBV5-1	-	-
TGTGCCACCAGTGATCCGAGGACAGTAAGCGAGACCCAGTACTTC	CATSDPRTVSETQYF	TRBJ2-5	TRBV24-1	-	-
TGTGCCAGCAGTTTCGGAGGGTCACAGTTCTTC	CASSFGGSQFF	TRBJ2-1	TRBV28	-	-
TGTGCCAGCAGCGTAGGTATGGCAAAGGGGGGCAATGAGCAGTTCTTC	CASSVGMAKGGNEQFF	TRBJ2-1	TRBV9	-	-
TGCAGTCCAGCGACAAATAGCGGGGGCCTCTCCTACGAGCAGTACTTC	CSPATNSGGLSYEQYF	TRBJ2-7	TRBV20-1	few	TRBD2
TGCGCCAGCAGCTCCACGGCGCTCTACTCAGGGAGTTCCTACAATGAGCAGTTCTTC	CASSSTALYSGSSYNEQFF	TRBJ2-1	TRBV5-1	few	-
TGTGCCAGCAGCCAGTTACTAGCGGGGGGGCCTTATGAGCAGTTCTTC	CASSQLLAGGPYEQFF	TRBJ2-1	TRBV4-2	-	TRBD2
TGTGCCAGCAGCAACCCCCCGGCGGGCGGGGGTGGTAATGAGCAGTTCTTC	CASSNPPAGGGGNEQFF	TRBJ2-1	TRBV9	-	TRBD2
TGTGCCAGCAGTAGAATTGACAGGAACAATGAGCAGTTCTTC	CASSRIDRNNEQFF	TRBJ2-1	TRBV12-3/TRBV12-4	-	-
TGCAGTGCTAGAGATTTAGCACAGGATCATAATTCACCCCTCCACTTT	CSARDLAQDHNSPLHF	TRBJ1-6	TRBV20-1	-	-
TGTGCCAGCAGCCCCTCGACTGGGAGGGTGGGGACCCAGTACTTC	CASSPSTGRVGTQYF	TRBJ2-5	TRBV11-2	few	TRBD2
TGCGCCAGCAGCTTCGACAGTGACTATGGCTACACCTTC	CASSFDSDYGYTF	TRBJ1-2	TRBV5-1	-	-
TGTGCCAGCAGTGATAGAGGGTCTGGGGCCAACGTCCTGACTTTC	CASSDRGSGANVLTF	TRBJ2-6	TRBV6-1	few	-
TGTGCCATCAGTGGGGACAACGGCATTCAGTACTTC	CAISGDNGIQYF	TRBJ2-4	TRBV10-3	-	-
TGTGCCAGCAGTTTTGGTCGGGGGACAGGTGACTTTTTGGATTTAGATACGCAGTATTTT	CASSFGRGTGDFLDLDTQYF	TRBJ2-3	TRBV5-5	-	TRBD1
TGCAGTGCTAGGCCAACACGAGGAGGCTACACCTTC	CSARPTRGGYTF	TRBJ1-2	TRBV20-1	-	-
TGCAGCGTTAAGGGTGTAGGGGGATCCACCGGGGAGCTGTTTTTT	CSVKGVGGSTGELFF	TRBJ2-2	TRBV29-1	-	-
TGTGCCAGCACCTTGGACTCGGGATATAATTCACCCCTCCACTTT	CASTLDSGYNSPLHF	TRBJ1-6	TRBV6-2/TRBV6-3	few	-
TGCAGCGTGACACCGTACTTACTAGCGGGGCAAGAGACCCAGTACTTC	CSVTPYLLAGQETQYF	TRBJ2-5	TRBV29-1	-	TRBD2
TGCAGTGCTAGGGACGACATACAAGGAAATGGCGAAAAACTGTTTTTT	CSARDDIQGNGEKLFF	TRBJ1-4	TRBV20-1	-	-
TGTGCCAGCACCGGACTCGTCACTGAAGCTTTCTTT	CASTGLVTEAFF	TRBJ1-1	TRBV28	-	-
TGTGCCAGCAGCCAAGACCGGGGGACAGGAATTTACAATGAGCAGTTCTTC	CASSQDRGTGIYNEQFF	TRBJ2-1	TRBV14	-	TRBD1
TGTGCCAGCAGCTTTGAACTAGCGGGGGATGGCCAAGAGACCCAGTACTTC	CASSFELAGDGQETQYF	TRBJ2-5	TRBV7-6	-	TRBD2
TGTGCCAGCAGCCCCACAGGGAATACGCAGTATTTT	CASSPTGNTQYF	TRBJ2-3	TRBV7-2	few	-
TGTGCCAGCAGTTTATGGCCGGGGGAGACCCAGTACTTC	CASSLWPGETQYF	TRBJ2-5	TRBV27	-	-
TGTGCCAGCAGTTCCCAGGGGACAGGGGGGACCCTTTACTACAATGAGCAGTTCTTC	CASSSQGTGGTLYYNEQFF	TRBJ2-1	TRBV12-3/TRBV12-4	-	TRBD1
TGCAGCGTTGGTGGACAGGGTACAACTTTTTGGGATGGCTACACCTTC	CSVGGQGTTFWDGYTF	TRBJ1-2	TRBV29-1	-	TRBD1
TGTGCCACCAGTGATTTCCGGACTAGCGGGGCCACCTCCGTAGACAATGAGCAGTTCTTC	CATSDFRTSGATSVDNEQFF	TRBJ2-1	TRBV24-1	many	TRBD2
TGTGCCAGCAGCGTGAGCGGGGGGGCACTCTACAATGAGCAGTTCTTC	CASSVSGGALYNEQFF	TRBJ2-1	TRBV9	-	TRBD2
TGCGCCAGCAGCAGACGCCCTACAACCGGGACTAGAGATTACAATGAGCAGTTCTTC	CASSRRPTTGTRDYNEQFF	TRBJ2-1	TRBV4-3	-	TRBD2
TGCGCCAGCAGCCCGGACAGGGCGGTTGAAAAACTGTTTTTT	CASSPDRAVEKLFF	TRBJ1-4	TRBV5-1	-	TRBD1
TGTGCCAGCAGCCAAGGGTCCAGCGGGGCCAAAAACATTCAGTACTTC	CASSQGSSGAKNIQYF	TRBJ2-4	TRBV6-2/TRBV6-3	few	-
TGTGCCAGCAGTTTCTCGGGTAGCGGGGGGGAGACCCAGTACTTC	CASSFSGSGGETQYF	TRBJ2-5	TRBV7-8	-	TRBD2